This T cell receptor beta chain appears in the sequencing data of a study of technical replicates of blood from several donors. Only in-frame clones appear in the TCRdb table, and some are missing; sequencing was by immunoSEQ multiplex PCR. This table holds tens of thousands of clones, roughly nine tenths found once. CDR3 length equals 15 residues. Trimming removed 5 bases from V and 2 bases from J; junction bases left unmatched: 8. The germline gives CDR1 SGHVS, CDR2 FNYEAQ. Sequencing input: T cells isolated from PBMCs. V and J are TRBV7-6 and TRBJ2-7; TRBD2 matches 8 bases. The receptor comes from a human donor in good health. Some clones in this sample may be carry-over from other donors' samples. The CDR3 DNA reads TGTGCCAGCAGCCCCGGCGGGGGGTCTACCTACGAGCAGTACTTC. This sequence encodes CASSPGGGSTYEQYF.